This is a list of T cell receptor beta chains from one sample in a study of cytomegalovirus exposure and HLA in healthy donors. The assay was immunoSEQ multiplex PCR, and TCRdb's table has in-frame clones only and misses some. Here the sample spans approximately 140,000 clones, roughly four fifths being singletons. The source material was PBMCs. The receptors derive from a middle-aged man in good health and CMV-seropositive. Both conserved end residues are part of each CDR3. Where a row states a size, it is once, few, many or the class of an expanded clone; other rows omit it.

j_gene	abundance	v_gene	CDR3aa
TRBJ2-2	.	TRBV5-1	CASSLVTSPNTGELFF
TRBJ2-7	few	TRBV7-6	CASSPGTGFNYEQYF
TRBJ1-2	.	TRBV30	CAWSEEGGGYTF
TRBJ2-7	.	TRBV28	CASSQGGETAYEQYF
TRBJ1-5	.	TRBV5-1	CASSEGGKGNQPQHF
TRBJ1-4	.	TRBV7-9	CASSWVEGSEKLFF
TRBJ2-2	.	TRBV6-1	CASSEEVTGELFF
TRBJ1-2	.	TRBV18	CASSPPPSYTGANGYTF
TRBJ2-2	few	TRBV5-1	CASSLLVVGTGELFF
TRBJ2-7	many	TRBV28	CASSTGDAGEQYF
TRBJ1-1	.	TRBV6-5	CASRGQGAGDTEAFF
TRBJ1-4	.	TRBV11-2	CASSPGQANEKLFF
TRBJ1-5	.	TRBV27	CASSFDGTANQPQHF
TRBJ1-1	few	TRBV18	CASSPPPGEGIWTEAFF
TRBJ2-3	few	TRBV19	CAVGGPGTSTDTQYF
TRBJ1-1	once	TRBV30	CAWSPFDRGPNTEAFF
TRBJ2-7	.	TRBV28	CASSSPYEQYF
TRBJ1-2	.	TRBV18	CASSAGSFGYTF
TRBJ2-7	.	TRBV10-2	CASSWGRDRGYYEQYF
TRBJ2-7	.	TRBV2	CASRTGTVAYEQYF
TRBJ2-7	.	TRBV11-2	CASSLDTGSYYEQYF
TRBJ2-5	.	TRBV9	CASLPGLAGGQETQYF
TRBJ2-7	.	TRBV6-5	CASSLNGRTSYEQYF
TRBJ2-7	few	TRBV23-1	CASQKGTGDVNEQYF
TRBJ2-7	.	TRBV5-1	CASSQQGGYEQYF
TRBJ2-2	.	TRBV5-1	CASSLAWQGNTGELFF
TRBJ1-5	.	TRBV5-8	CASSDWPQSNQPQHF
TRBJ2-7	.	TRBV9	CASSVGMLGGRYEQYF
TRBJ1-1	.	TRBV10-2	CASSENRGMNTEAFF
TRBJ1-2	.	TRBV7-9	CASSRDSSYGYTF
TRBJ2-1	.	TRBV9	CASSMTSGTSVNEQFF
TRBJ2-7	.	TRBV28	CASSWGGASLSYEQYF
TRBJ2-4	.	TRBV27	CASSPLQGSIQYF
TRBJ2-2	.	TRBV19	CASRGGQGFTGELFF
TRBJ1-2	.	TRBV7-8	CASSLVPGGYGYTF
TRBJ1-5	.	TRBV18	CASSPSRGGNQPQHF
TRBJ1-1	.	TRBV6-5	CASRSTGADTEAFF
TRBJ2-5	.	TRBV28	CASSLPGYQETQYF
TRBJ2-1	.	TRBV5-1	CASSVEYNEQFF
TRBJ1-1	.	TRBV11-2	CASSLNSVQAFF
TRBJ2-5	.	TRBV2	CASTQGREETQYF
TRBJ2-2	few	TRBV4-1	CASSQGGLGGGTGELFF
TRBJ1-5	.	TRBV19	CASTTYSRQVSYSNQPQHF
TRBJ2-7	few	TRBV4-2	CASSIAYKDEQYF
TRBJ2-7	once	TRBV6-5	CAAGTGRTEQYF
TRBJ2-7	.	TRBV7-9	CASSPAPLGYEQYF